One sample yielded the 22 T cell receptor beta chains listed below, sequenced in a study of blood T cell repertoires in COVID-19. Method: immunoSEQ multiplex PCR; TCRdb's copy keeps in-frame clones and lacks some. The sample yields around 180,000 clones, roughly 77% seen once. Specimen: PBMCs or T cells enriched from blood (not recorded which). The receptors derive from a woman in her forties or fifties with acute COVID-19.

This chain joins TRBV9 and TRBJ2-2, with a tentative D call TRBD1 (6 bases). CDR3 length: 14 residues. From germline, CDR1 is SGDLS and CDR2 YYNGEE. V lost 3 bases to trimming and J lost 6 bases, with 12 bases between them. Here the CDR3 reads CASSGNRAPGELFF. The CDR3 nucleotides are TGTGCCAGCAGCGGAAACAGGGCCCCCGGGGAGCTGTTTTTT.

This clone occurred a few times. In the same sample, other DNA sequences code for this CDR3. The chain employs TRBV7-2 and TRBJ1-2, with TRBD1 identical over 9 bases. The CDR3 has 13 amino acids. Germline assignment: CDR1 SGHTA and CDR2 FQGNSA. J lost 8 bases, V lost 6 bases, and 7 bases had no gene match. The CDR3 sequence is CASSQDRGVGYTF. CDR3 coding DNA: TGTGCCAGCAGTCAGGACAGGGGTGTCGGCTACACCTTC.

V usage is TRBV5-1 and J usage is TRBJ2-1; D perhaps matches TRBD1 (6 bases). The CDR3 has 13 amino acids. The V gene lost 5 bases and the J gene lost 6 bases, with 12 bases spanning the gap. Germline loops: CDR1 SGHRS, CDR2 YFSETQ. This CDR3 is CASREQGRNEQFF. CDR3 coding DNA: TGCGCCAGCAGAGAACAGGGTCGCAATGAGCAGTTCTTC.

This clone was picked up a small number of times. This chain uses TRBV19 with TRBJ2-5, with TRBD1 matching over 8 bases. CDR1 LNHDA and CDR2 SQIVND come from the germline V gene (reference sequence). This CDR3 spans 13 amino acids. The V gene end was trimmed by 6 bases and the J gene end by 5 bases; junction bases not matched to a gene: 5. Here the CDR3 reads CASSGQGRETQYF. The CDR3 region has the DNA TGTGCCAGTAGCGGACAGGGTCGCGAGACCCAGTACTTC.

This clone was recorded a few times. The chain combines TRBV28 with TRBJ2-5, with TRBD2 matching 7 bases. Trimming removed 8 bases from V and 3 bases from J; junction bases left unmatched: 6. The CDR3 covers 13 residues. The germline V gene has CDR1 MDHEN and CDR2 SYDVKM. CDR3 amino acids: CASLGEGKETQYF. The DNA for the CDR3 is TGTGCCAGCCTTGGGGAGGGGAAAGAGACCCAGTACTTC.

The rearrangement joins TRBV30 to TRBJ1-2; a possible D gene is TRBD1 (5 bases). CDR3 length: 13 residues. CDR1 and CDR2 from the germline V gene are GTSNPN and SVGIG (reference sequence). Trimming took 3 bases from V and 4 from J, leaving 12 bases between them. CDR3 DNA sequence: TGTGCCTGGAGACCCCAGGGAGGCTATGGCTACACCTTC. It specifies CAWRPQGGYGYTF.

The V call is TRBV19, the J call TRBJ2-3, with 7 bases that match TRBD2. V gave up 8 bases and J gave up 2 bases; unmatched junction bases: 4. Germline V gives CDR1 LNHDA, CDR2 SQIVND (reference sequence). The CDR3 extends over 13 amino acids. CDR3 coding DNA: TGTGCCAGTTCGCGGGGGAACACAGATACGCAGTATTTT. This gives the protein CASSRGNTDTQYF. Full variable domain (remainder filled in from reference TRBV19 and TRBJ2-3): DGGITQSPKYLFRKEGQNVTLSCEQNLNHDAMYWYRQDPGQGLRLIYYSQIVNDFQKGDIAEGYSVSREKKESFPLTVTSAQKNPTAFYLCASSRGNTDTQYFGPGTRLTVL.

The chain uses TRBV30 and TRBJ1-4; D call uncertain. The CDR3 sequence is 13 residues long. Germline V gene sequence: CDR1 GTSNPN, CDR2 SVGIG (reference sequence). V was trimmed by 2 bases and J by 4 bases, leaving 8 bases between them. CDR3 sequence: CAWSRGINEKLFF. CDR3 in DNA: TGTGCCTGGAGTCGAGGCATTAATGAAAAACTGTTTTTT.

This rearrangement joins TRBV28 to TRBJ1-4; no reliable D call. V was shortened by 8 bases and J by 6 bases, with 13 bases between the two germline ends. The CDR3 spans 13 residues. CDR1 and CDR2 (germline): MDHEN, SYDVKM. CDR3 nucleotide sequence: TGTGCCAGCGCGCCGGGTTATTATGAAAAACTGTTTTTT. Translation: CASAPGYYEKLFF.

This clone was seen a handful of times. The same CDR3 is also encoded by other DNA sequences in this sample. The chain recombines TRBV7-2 with TRBJ1-3, with TRBD1 identical over 7 bases. This CDR3 contains 13 residues. The trim removed 4 bases at V and 4 bases at J, leaving 1 base unmatched. The germline V gene has CDR1 SGHTA and CDR2 FQGNSA. The DNA for the CDR3 is TGTGCCAGCAGCTCGGGACAGGGAAACACCATATATTTT. Its protein is CASSSGQGNTIYF.

The DNA for the CDR3 is TGTGCCAGTAGTCCCTGGACAGGGGACGTTCCTAGTGAAAAACTGTTTTTT. The encoded protein is CASSPWTGDVPSEKLFF. The chain recombines TRBV19 with TRBJ1-4; 9 nucleotides line up with TRBD1. V was pared by 5 bases and J by 7 bases, with 14 bases of the junction left unmatched. Germline V gene data show CDR1 as LNHDA and CDR2 as SQIVND (reference sequence). The CDR3 has 17 residues.

V gene TRBV5-1 combines with J gene TRBJ1-4; TRBD1 is a possible D gene (5 bases). Trimming left V 2 bases short and J 6 bases short, with 11 bases between. This CDR3 has 14 residues. Looked up from germline, CDR1 is SGHRS and CDR2 is YFSETQ. The CDR3 nucleotides are TGCGCCAGCAGCTTAACGGGGGAGGATGAAAAACTGTTTTTT. Protein: CASSLTGEDEKLFF. Together with reference TRBV5-1 and TRBJ1-4, the CDR3 gives the full variable domain: KAGVTQTPRYLIKTRGQQVTLSCSPISGHRSVSWYQQTPGQGLQFLFEYFSETQRNKGNFPGRFSGRQFSNSRSEMNVSTLELGDSALYLCASSLTGEDEKLFFGSGTQLSVL.

The genes are TRBV7-9 and TRBJ1-5; D possibly corresponds to TRBD1 (6 bases). The germline V gene has CDR1 SEHNR and CDR2 FQNEAQ (reference sequence). CDR3 length: 16 amino acids. V lost 4 bases to trimming and J lost 0 bases, with 13 bases between them. The CDR3 spells CASSSDRLLSNQPQHF. CDR3 sequence (DNA): TGTGCCAGCAGCTCGGACAGACTCCTTAGCAATCAGCCCCAGCATTTT.

Remarks on this clone: Germline is not matched at one junction end, which may reflect a read error. The chain employs TRBV11-2 and TRBJ1-6; 9 bases agree with TRBD1. The CDR3 is 14 residues long. The germline V gene encodes CDR1 SGHAT and CDR2 FQNNGV. The CDR3 region has the DNA TGTGCCAGCAGCATACAGGGGGCAAATTCCCCCCTCCACTTT. Its translation is CASSIQGANSPLHF.

This chain uses TRBV4-1 with TRBJ1-4; tentatively, D is TRBD1 (6 bases). CDR1 is MGHRA, CDR2 YSYEKL, per germline. This CDR3 spans 16 amino acids. Trimming cost V 0 bases and J 5 bases, with 13 bases left between them. The CDR3: CASSQDEAGENEKLFF. The CDR3 coding sequence is TGCGCCAGCAGCCAAGATGAGGCAGGGGAAAATGAAAAACTGTTTTTT.

The gene calls are TRBV19 and TRBJ1-3, with 8 bases aligning to TRBD1. The V and J ends lost 7 bases and 8 bases, in that order; junction bases with no gene match: 19. This CDR3 has 17 residues. From germline, CDR1 is LNHDA and CDR2 SQIVND (reference sequence). This CDR3 is CASTPIGTGAARDTIYF. For the CDR3, the DNA is TGTGCCAGTACCCCTATCGGGACAGGTGCCGCTCGAGACACCATATATTTT.

The chain links TRBV3-1 (or the pseudogene TRBV3-2) to TRBJ2-5; no definite D call. Germline CDR1 LGHDT, CDR2 YNNKEL (reference sequence). The CDR3 has 15 residues. V was shortened by 1 base and J by 10 bases, with 19 bases between the two germline ends. The CDR3 is CASSQGQKRANGQYF. The DNA for the CDR3 is TGTGCCAGCAGCCAAGGCCAAAAACGAGCGAATGGCCAGTACTTC.

This clone was counted a single time. V and J are TRBV7-9 and TRBJ1-6; tentative D call: TRBD1 (6 bases). Germline loops: CDR1 SEHNR, CDR2 FQNEAQ (reference sequence). The CDR3 has 13 residues. V was trimmed by 5 bases and J by 8 bases, leaving 10 bases between them. In nucleotides, the CDR3 is TGTGCCAGCAGCGCCCCAGGGGATTCACCCCTCCACTTT. This sequence encodes CASSAPGDSPLHF. Filled out from reference TRBV7-9 and TRBJ1-6, the complete variable domain reads DTGVSQNPRHKITKRGQNVTFRCDPISEHNRLYWYRQTLGQGPEFLTYFQNEAQLEKSRLLSDRFSAERPKGSFSTLEIQRTEQGDSAMYLCASSAPGDSPLHFGNGTRLTVT.

The chain recombines TRBV11-3 with TRBJ2-3, with D possibly being TRBD1 (6 bases). This CDR3 contains 14 residues. The V and J ends lost 1 base and 3 bases respectively, with 8 bases between them. CDR1 SGHNT and CDR2 YENEEA come from the germline V gene. The CDR3 region has the DNA TGTGCCAGCAGCTTAGGAGGGGGTACAGATACGCAGTATTTT. This encodes CASSLGGGTDTQYF.

The chain carries TRBV10-3 and TRBJ1-4, with D possibly being TRBD1 (5 bases). Germline CDR1 is ENHRY and CDR2 is SYGVKD. This CDR3 comprises 14 residues. Deletions cut 2 bases from V and 10 bases from J, with 14 bases between. Here the CDR3 DNA reads TGTGCCATCAGTGAGGGGGGGACGTTTGGAAAACTGTTTTTT. Amino acid sequence: CAISEGGTFGKLFF.

This chain connects TRBV27 to TRBJ2-1, with 10 positions matching TRBD2. Germline V CDR1 and CDR2: MNHEY, SMNVEV (reference sequence). Losses at the gene ends were 2 bases for V and 4 bases for J; bases not matched to a gene: 5. This CDR3 is built from 16 residues. The CDR3 sequence is CASSLQLAGSYNEQFF. The CDR3 DNA reads TGTGCCAGCAGTTTACAACTAGCGGGGTCATACAATGAGCAGTTCTTC.

The chain couples TRBV5-6 to TRBJ1-5; possible D gene TRBD1, 5 bases. The V gene's germline CDR1 is SGHDT and CDR2 YYEEEE. CDR3 size: 14 residues. Trimming stripped 4 bases from V and 1 base from J, with 9 bases between. The CDR3 loop is CASSPGGSNQPQHF. The CDR3, as DNA: TGTGCCAGCAGCCCCGGGGGAAGCAATCAGCCCCAGCATTTT.